The subject of this entry is one TCR beta chain. The source of the sample is a study of blood T cell repertoires in COVID-19. About the research overall: T cells, B-cell-depleted T cells, or PBMCs supplied cDNA or gDNA.

Germline CDR1 MNHNY, CDR2 SVGAGI (reference sequence). Deletions cut 7 bases from V and 4 bases from J, with 11 bases between. The CDR3 runs 12 residues. In the original workflow: Amplification from reference gene primers served as the basis for estimated nucleated cell counts. Clones were sequenced by immunoSEQ multiplex PCR, and TCRdb holds only the in-frame ones, with some missing. V, J and clone size reflect that table, while D and trimming were determined from the DNA. The profile shows about 240,000 clones, approximately 78% of them singletons. This TCR was recovered from a woman younger than 30 with acute or convalescent COVID-19. The rearrangement uses TRBV6-6 and TRBJ2-7, with D possibly matching TRBD2 (6 bases). The material sequenced was peripheral blood. The CDR3 sequence is CASKTREYEQYF. CDR3 bases: TGTGCCAGCAAGACTAGGGAATACGAGCAGTACTTC.